This entry is about one T cell receptor beta chain. This specimen belongs to a study of T cell changes during pregnancy in multiple sclerosis. Data came from immunoSEQ multiplex PCR; TCRdb stores just in-frame clones and leaves some out. The sample has tens of thousands of clones; 90% to 95% are singletons. Germline V gene sequence: CDR1 MNHNS, CDR2 SASEGT. V gave up 8 bases and J gave up 1 base; unmatched junction bases: 4. The CDR3 totals 14 residues. The sample in question was CD8+ T cells from peripheral blood mononuclear cells, obtained before pregnancy. This chain connects TRBV6-1 to TRBJ2-3; TRBD2 matches 9 bases. The receptor's source is a female donor with multiple sclerosis, enrolled in a pregnancy study. CDR3: CASQRTSGTDTQYF. The DNA for the CDR3 is TGTGCCAGCCAGAGGACTAGCGGCACAGATACGCAGTATTTT.